This T cell receptor (beta chain) was profiled in a study of blood T cell repertoires in COVID-19. About the research overall: T cells, B-cell-depleted T cells, or PBMCs provided the cDNA or gDNA that served as material.

This clone was observed a few times. An end of the junction does not agree with germline; a read error may underlie this. Those enrolled, adults aged roughly 18 to 89 years, came from 24 US areas. Shortly before study entry, within 2 weeks, exposed participants had met a COVID-19 case. In the original analysis: Estimation of nucleated cell counts relied on the amplification of reference gene primers. Clones were read by immunoSEQ multiplex PCR, and TCRdb kept only the in-frame ones, dropping some. That table furnishes V, J and clone size, whereas the DNA furnished D and trimming. This sample carries approximately 220,000 clones, around four fifths of them seen once, and the ten largest clones take 3% to 4.5%. Input material: PBMCs or T cells enriched from blood (not recorded which). The source of this sequence is a woman between 40 and 50 years old who had been exposed to COVID-19.

The CDR3 loop is CASSFFGGYNF. The CDR3 DNA reads as TGTGCCAGCAGTTTTTTCGGGGGTTATAATTTT. The V gene is TRBV27, the J gene TRBJ1-3, with D possibly being TRBD1 (5 bases). CDR3 length: 11 residues. CDR1 is MNHEY and CDR2 is SMNVEV in the germline V gene (reference sequence).